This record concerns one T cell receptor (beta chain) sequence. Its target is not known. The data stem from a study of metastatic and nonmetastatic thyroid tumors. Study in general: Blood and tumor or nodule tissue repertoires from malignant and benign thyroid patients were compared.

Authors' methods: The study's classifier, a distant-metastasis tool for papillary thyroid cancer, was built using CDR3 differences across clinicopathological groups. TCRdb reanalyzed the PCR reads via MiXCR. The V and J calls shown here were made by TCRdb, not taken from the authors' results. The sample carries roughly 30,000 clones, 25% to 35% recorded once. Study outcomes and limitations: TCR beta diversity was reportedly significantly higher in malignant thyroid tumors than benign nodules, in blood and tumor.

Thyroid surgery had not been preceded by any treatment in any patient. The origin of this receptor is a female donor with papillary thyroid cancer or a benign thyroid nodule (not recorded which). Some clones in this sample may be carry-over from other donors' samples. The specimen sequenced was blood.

The CDR3: CASSYRAGNYGYTF. DNA for the CDR3: TGTGCCAGCAGTTACCGTGCAGGCAACTATGGCTACACCTTC. V gene TRBV6-6 combines with J gene TRBJ1-2; no clear D gene. This CDR3 region has 14 residues. V shed 2 bases and J shed 2 bases, with 9 bases lying between them. Germline CDR1 MNHNY, CDR2 SVGAGI (reference sequence).